The 5 T cell receptor beta chains listed next were all sequenced from one sample in a study of blood T cells in healthy people across ages. Primed by a sample-barcoded 5' primer and a J-beta primer mix, a second PCR proceeded for roughly 7 to 11 cycles. Each CDR3 protein gets one entry after TCRdb re-called the 5' RACE reads with MiXCR. The table includes roughly 1 million distinct CDR3 sequences, roughly 24% detected once. The same sample was also used in a study of T cells of mothers and their children.

What was sequenced was blood. Receptors were obtained from a girl aged 2 to 10 in good health.

The CDR3 DNA is TGTGCCAGTAGTATACCCGCGGGGGAACTCGGGGAAAAACTGTTTTTT. It encodes CASSIPAGELGEKLFF. This chain joins TRBV19 and TRBJ1-4; D is perhaps TRBD1 (5 bases). V was pared by 2 bases and J by 8 bases, with 18 bases between. The CDR3 totals 16 residues. CDR1 and CDR2 (germline): LNHDA, SQIVND (reference sequence).

This chain links TRBV20-1 with TRBJ2-3; D is unresolved. Germline CDR1 DFQATT, CDR2 SNEGSKA (reference sequence). CDR3 length: 14 amino acids. Trimming left V 5 bases short and J 2 bases short, with 14 bases between. The CDR3 protein is CSAVQWVPTDTQYF. The CDR3 DNA follows: TGCAGTGCTGTACAGTGGGTCCCCACAGATACGCAGTATTTT.

This clonotype was found a few times. The chain carries TRBV27 and TRBJ2-6, with D possibly matching TRBD1 (6 bases). The V end was cut by 5 bases, the J end by 4 bases, with 15 bases between. The CDR3 runs to 16 residues. From germline, CDR1 is MNHEY and CDR2 SMNVEV (reference sequence). CDR3 bases: TGTGCCAGCAGTCCACACCCAGGGGACGGGGCCAACGTCCTGACTTTC. Amino acids: CASSPHPGDGANVLTF. Filled out from reference TRBV27 and TRBJ2-6, the complete variable domain reads EAQVTQNPRYLITVTGKKLTVTCSQNMNHEYMSWYRQDPGLGLRQIYYSMNVEVTDKGDVPEGYKVSRKEKRNFPLILESPSPNQTSLYFCASSPHPGDGANVLTFGAGSRLTVL.

This clonotype has a handful of counts. V gene TRBV2 combines with J gene TRBJ1-1; D remains unclear. CDR3 length equals 13 residues. Germline V lookup: CDR1 SNHLY, CDR2 FYNNEI. Trimming removed 0 bases at V and 3 bases at J, with 5 bases between. CDR3 in DNA: TGTGCCAGCAGTGAAGCGGAATACACTGAAGCTTTCTTT. The encoded protein is CASSEAEYTEAFF.

This clonotype showed up just a few times. The rearrangement joins TRBV7-3 to TRBJ2-3; D gene unclear. This CDR3 has 15 residues. Germline assignment: CDR1 SGHTA and CDR2 FQGTGA. V dropped 6 bases and J dropped 2 bases, with 15 bases sitting between them. The CDR3 region has the DNA TGTGCCAGCAGTCCCACCGTTGGGTCCACAGATACGCAGTATTTT. Amino acids: CASSPTVGSTDTQYF.